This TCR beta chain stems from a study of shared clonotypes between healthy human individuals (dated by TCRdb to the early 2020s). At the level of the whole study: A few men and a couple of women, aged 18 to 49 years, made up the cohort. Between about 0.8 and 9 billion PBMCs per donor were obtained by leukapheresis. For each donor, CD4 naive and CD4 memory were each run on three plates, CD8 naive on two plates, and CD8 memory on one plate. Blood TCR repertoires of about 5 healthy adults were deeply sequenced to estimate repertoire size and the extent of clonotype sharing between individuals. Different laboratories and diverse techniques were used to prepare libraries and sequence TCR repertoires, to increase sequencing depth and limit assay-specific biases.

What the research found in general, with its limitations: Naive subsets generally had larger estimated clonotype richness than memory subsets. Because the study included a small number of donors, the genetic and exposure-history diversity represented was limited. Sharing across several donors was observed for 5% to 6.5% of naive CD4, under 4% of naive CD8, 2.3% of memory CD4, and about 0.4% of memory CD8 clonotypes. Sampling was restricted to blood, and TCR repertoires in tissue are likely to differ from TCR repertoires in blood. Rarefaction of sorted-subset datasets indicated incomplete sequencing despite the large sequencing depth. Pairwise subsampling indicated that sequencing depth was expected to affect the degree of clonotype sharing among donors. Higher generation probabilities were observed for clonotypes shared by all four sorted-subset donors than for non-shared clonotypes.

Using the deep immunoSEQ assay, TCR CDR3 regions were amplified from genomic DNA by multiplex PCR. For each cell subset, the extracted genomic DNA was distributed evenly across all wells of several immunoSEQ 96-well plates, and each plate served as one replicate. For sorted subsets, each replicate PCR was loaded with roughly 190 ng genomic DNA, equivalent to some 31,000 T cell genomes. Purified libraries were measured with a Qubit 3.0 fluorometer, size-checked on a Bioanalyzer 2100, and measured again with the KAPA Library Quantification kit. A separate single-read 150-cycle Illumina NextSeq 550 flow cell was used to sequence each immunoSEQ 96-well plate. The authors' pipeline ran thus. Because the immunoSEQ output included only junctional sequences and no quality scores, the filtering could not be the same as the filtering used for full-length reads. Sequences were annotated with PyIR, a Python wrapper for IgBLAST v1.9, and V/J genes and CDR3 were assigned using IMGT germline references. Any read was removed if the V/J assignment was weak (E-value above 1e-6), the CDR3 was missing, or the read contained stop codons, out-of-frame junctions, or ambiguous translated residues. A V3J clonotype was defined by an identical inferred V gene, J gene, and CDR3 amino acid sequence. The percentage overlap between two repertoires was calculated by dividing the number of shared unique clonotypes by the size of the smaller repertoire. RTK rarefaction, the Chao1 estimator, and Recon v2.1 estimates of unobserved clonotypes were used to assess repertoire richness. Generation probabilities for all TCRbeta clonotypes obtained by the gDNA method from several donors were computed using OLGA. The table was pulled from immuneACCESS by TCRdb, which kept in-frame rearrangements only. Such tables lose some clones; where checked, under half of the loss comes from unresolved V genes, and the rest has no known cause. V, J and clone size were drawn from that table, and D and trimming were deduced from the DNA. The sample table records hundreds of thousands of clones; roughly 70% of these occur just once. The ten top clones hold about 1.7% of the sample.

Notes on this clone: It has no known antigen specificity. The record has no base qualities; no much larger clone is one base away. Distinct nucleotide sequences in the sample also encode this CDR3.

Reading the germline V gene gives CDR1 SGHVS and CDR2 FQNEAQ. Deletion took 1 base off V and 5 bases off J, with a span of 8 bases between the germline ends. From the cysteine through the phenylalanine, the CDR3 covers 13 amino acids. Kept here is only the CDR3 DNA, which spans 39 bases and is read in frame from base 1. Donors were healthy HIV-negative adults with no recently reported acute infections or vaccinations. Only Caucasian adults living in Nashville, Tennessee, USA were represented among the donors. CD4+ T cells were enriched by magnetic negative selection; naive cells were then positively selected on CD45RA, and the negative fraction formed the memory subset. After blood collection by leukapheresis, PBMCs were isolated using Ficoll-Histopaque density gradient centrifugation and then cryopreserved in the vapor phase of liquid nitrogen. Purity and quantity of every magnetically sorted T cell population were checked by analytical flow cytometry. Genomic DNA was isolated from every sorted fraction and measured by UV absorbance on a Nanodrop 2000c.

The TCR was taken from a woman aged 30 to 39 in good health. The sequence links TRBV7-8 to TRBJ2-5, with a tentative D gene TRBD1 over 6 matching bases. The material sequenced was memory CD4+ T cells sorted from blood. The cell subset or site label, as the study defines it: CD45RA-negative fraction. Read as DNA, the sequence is TGTGCCAGCAGCTTAGGGGGGCGCGAGACCCAGTACTTC. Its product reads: CASSLGGRETQYF.